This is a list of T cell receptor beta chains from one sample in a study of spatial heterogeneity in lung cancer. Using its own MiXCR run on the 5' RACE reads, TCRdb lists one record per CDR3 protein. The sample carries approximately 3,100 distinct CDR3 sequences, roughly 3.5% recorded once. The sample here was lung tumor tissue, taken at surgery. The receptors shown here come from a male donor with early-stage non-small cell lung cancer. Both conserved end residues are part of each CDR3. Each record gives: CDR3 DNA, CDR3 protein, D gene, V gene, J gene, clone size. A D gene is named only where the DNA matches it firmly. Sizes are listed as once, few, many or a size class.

TGCGCCAGCGGAACTACCTGGAATTACAATGAGCAGTTCTTC	CASGTTWNYNEQFF	NA	TRBV5-1	TRBJ2-1	medium-sized
TGCAGTGCCCCCGATCAGGGAGATACGCAGTATTTT	CSAPDQGDTQYF	NA	TRBV20-1	TRBJ2-3	medium-sized
TGTGCCAGCAGCCAGGGGGAAGACGGCCGCTACTATGGCTACACCTTC	CASSQGEDGRYYGYTF	NA	TRBV3-1	TRBJ1-2	medium-sized
TGTGCCAGCAGCCCGCCCCCCCCGGCATCGGGGTCACCCCTCCACTTT	CASSPPPPASGSPLHF	NA	TRBV7-2	TRBJ1-6	medium-sized
TGTGCCAGCAGCCCCCGGGATCGTACGATATCCTACGAGCAGTACTTC	CASSPRDRTISYEQYF	NA	TRBV2	TRBJ2-7	many
TGTGCCAGCAGCTTAAAAGCCGGTACGGGACGGACTGACTTC	CASSLKAGTGRTDF	NA	TRBV11-2	TRBJ2-5	medium-sized
TGCGCCAGCAGCCTTCGCAGGAGCTCCTACAATGAGCAGTTCTTC	CASSLRRSSYNEQFF	NA	TRBV4-1	TRBJ2-1	large
TGTGCCTGGAGTAATGAGGGGCGTGAGCAGTACTTC	CAWSNEGREQYF	NA	TRBV30	TRBJ2-7	medium-sized
TGTGCCAGCAGTGAAGGGGGTTACAATCAGCCCCAGCATTTT	CASSEGGYNQPQHF	NA	TRBV6-1	TRBJ1-5	many
TGTGCCAGCAGTTCACAGTATGGCTACACCTTC	CASSSQYGYTF	NA	TRBV12-3/TRBV12-4	TRBJ1-2	many